This TCR beta chain was profiled in a study of T-cell memory formation after mild COVID-19. Overall study: The study found TCR clusters largely donor specific. Findings of the study overall: While clones contracting from day 15 to 85 were balanced between CD4 and CD8, later expanders leaned CD4+. For contracting clones, CD4+ ones sat mainly in CM and EM, CD8+ in EMRA.

TCRdb re-called the 5' RACE reads with MiXCR, one entry per CDR3 protein. Of approximately 430,000 distinct CDR3 sequences in the sample, 20% to 30% were seen once. Worth noting for this clonotype: Its antigen remains unidentified.

Trimming pared 2 bases from V and 5 bases from J, leaving 11 bases between. Germline V lookup: CDR1 KGHDR, CDR2 SFDVKD. The CDR3 is made up of 14 amino acids. This sequence joins TRBV24-1 and TRBJ1-1, with D maybe TRBD1 (6 bases). Specimen: PBMCs or a T cell subset sorted from them (not recorded which). The receptor comes from an adult woman who had mild COVID-19 (a few samples of this study predate the infection). Cell type and time point are not known. The CDR3 DNA reads TGTGCCACCAGTGATTCAGGGGCGCAGACTGAAGCTTTCTTT. Encoded protein: CATSDSGAQTEAFF.